A selection of T cell receptor beta chains follows, all from one sample in a study of Ad26.COV2.S vaccination and SARS-CoV-2 variants. Only in-frame clones appear in the TCRdb table, and some are missing; sequencing was by immunoSEQ multiplex PCR. The top ten hold around 7.4% of the sample, which has approximately 360,000 clones, 83% seen once. The specimen comprised peripheral blood, sampled in a trial of Ad26.COV2.S vaccine versus placebo. The receptor set was obtained from a person between 18 and 60 years old who received the Ad26.COV2.S COVID-19 vaccine or a placebo. The CDR3 runs from the conserved cysteine through the conserved F or W. D genes are given only for firm matches. Some rows mark clone size as missing; the rest say once, few, many or name a class of expanded clone.

J	D	size	V	DNA	CDR3
TRBJ2-2	TRBD2	.	TRBV11-2	TGTGCCAGCAGGCGCGTAGCGGGAGCAGAGCAAGATAGGCGCGGGGAGCTGTTTTTT	CASRRVAGAEQDRRGELFF
TRBJ1-2	.	.	TRBV1	TGCACCAGCAGCCAAGAAGTCGGGGATGACTATGGCTACACCTTC	CTSSQEVGDDYGYTF
TRBJ2-3	.	.	TRBV7-3	TGTGCCAGCAGCTTAGGGCCGAGCACAGATACGCAGTATTTT	CASSLGPSTDTQYF
TRBJ2-5	.	.	TRBV6-5	TGTGCCAGCAGTTCCTGGACGGTCCGGGAGACCCAGTACTTC	CASSSWTVRETQYF
TRBJ2-7	.	once	TRBV15	TGTGCCACCAGCAGAGATAGGATCTACGAGCAGTACTTC	CATSRDRIYEQYF
TRBJ1-1	.	.	TRBV7-2	TGTGCCACCAGCTTGTTTCGGGGGGCGAACACTGAAGCTTTCTTT	CATSLFRGANTEAFF
TRBJ1-6	.	.	TRBV5-4	TGTGCCAGCAGCTTCCGGGACGAATTTATTCTGCGGGATTCACCCCTCCACTTT	CASSFRDEFILRDSPLHF
TRBJ2-2	.	.	TRBV4-1	TGCGCCAGCAGATTAGTTACTAGCAGCACCGGGGAGCTGTTTTTT	CASRLVTSSTGELFF
TRBJ2-1	.	.	TRBV10-1	TGCGCCAGCAGTCGGACCCTGAGCGATGAGCAGTTCTTC	CASSRTLSDEQFF
TRBJ1-5	.	.	TRBV12-5	TGTGCTAGTGGTTTGGAGGACAATCAGCCCCAGCATTTT	CASGLEDNQPQHF
TRBJ1-2	TRBD1	.	TRBV2	TGTGCCAGCAACGAAAACCCCCTAGTGCCGGAGAGAGAGGGGGCAACTTATGGCTACACCTTC	CASNENPLVPEREGATYGYTF
TRBJ2-1	TRBD2	.	TRBV11-1	TGTGCCAGCAGCTTTCAGACTAGCGGGAATAATGAGCAGTTCTTC	CASSFQTSGNNEQFF
TRBJ2-2	.	few	TRBV27	TGTGCCAGCAGTTTCGTGGGGACCGGGGAGCTGTTTTTT	CASSFVGTGELFF
TRBJ2-7	.	.	TRBV15	TGTGCCACCAGCAGAGTCGGGAGCGGGTCCTTAACCTACGAGCAGTACTTC	CATSRVGSGSLTYEQYF
TRBJ2-7	.	.	TRBV19	TGTGCCAGTAGTATTGGAACAGGGACCCACGAGCAGTACTTC	CASSIGTGTHEQYF
TRBJ1-1	.	.	TRBV19	TGTGCCAGTAGAAGCTCAGGGCCTAGCACTGAAGCTTTCTTT	CASRSSGPSTEAFF
TRBJ2-5	TRBD2	.	TRBV25-1	TGTGCCAGCACTAGCGGAGTACAAGAGACCCAGTACTTC	CASTSGVQETQYF
TRBJ1-1	.	once	TRBV29-1	TGCAGCGTTAGTCGGGGGAACACTGAAGCTTTCTTT	CSVSRGNTEAFF
TRBJ2-1	TRBD2	.	TRBV9	TGTGCCAGCAGCAGCGGGAGGGCCGGGTTCAATGAGCAGTTCTTC	CASSSGRAGFNEQFF
TRBJ2-7	TRBD1	.	TRBV6-5	TGTGCCAGCAGTTTAGGGCGGACAGGGGGCTTTCGCGAGCAGTACTTC	CASSLGRTGGFREQYF
TRBJ2-1	.	.	TRBV5-5	TGTGCCAGCAGCGCGGACGGGGGCTTCTCCTACAATGAGCAGTTCTTC	CASSADGGFSYNEQFF
TRBJ1-5	TRBD1	.	TRBV29-1	TGCAGCGTTGTGTTTCAGGGGGTTGCGCCCCAGCATTTT	CSVVFQGVAPQHF
TRBJ2-7	.	.	TRBV5-1	TGCGCCAGCAGCTTGAGACCCCTAGTCTACGAGCAGTACTTC	CASSLRPLVYEQYF
TRBJ2-1	TRBD1	.	TRBV7-2	TGTGCCAGCAGGCCCGACAGGGGCTACAATGAGCAGTTCTTC	CASRPDRGYNEQFF
TRBJ1-3	.	few	TRBV5-6	TGTGCCAGCAGCTGGCGAGGGGTGGGCGGAAACACCATATATTTT	CASSWRGVGGNTIYF
TRBJ2-7	.	once	TRBV11-1	TGTGCCAGCAGCCTACTCACCCACGAGCAGTACTTC	CASSLLTHEQYF
TRBJ2-7	.	.	TRBV11-2	TGTGCCAGCAGCTCATTGGGTTCCTACGAGCAGTACTTC	CASSSLGSYEQYF